The 24 T cell receptor beta chains below come from one sample, sequenced in a study of shared clonotypes between healthy human individuals. Cells designated naive CD8 were CD45RO-negative and were positively selected for CCR7, with terminally differentiated effector memory CD45RA+ cells excluded. TCRdb's copy holds only in-frame clones and misses some; the assay was immunoSEQ multiplex PCR. The table records roughly 2.1 million clones, about 93% of them present only once. The sequencing sample was made of naive CD8+ T cells from PBMCs. These TCRs come from a man aged 18 to 30 in good health. Some clones in this sample may be carry-over from other donors' samples.

The chain combines TRBV7-9 with TRBJ1-2, with D unresolved. V was clipped by 4 bases and J by 1 base, with 10 bases between them. Germline V gene sequence: CDR1 SEHNR, CDR2 FQNEAQ (reference sequence). The CDR3 has 14 residues. CDR3 DNA: TGTGCCAGCAGCTCCCTGACTTTTAACTATGGCTACACCTTC. It specifies CASSSLTFNYGYTF.

The chain links TRBV7-9 to TRBJ1-2, with 7 bases fitting TRBD1. Germline loops: CDR1 SEHNR, CDR2 FQNEAQ (reference sequence). There are 15 residues in the CDR3. Trimming at V came to 5 bases and at J to 4 bases, leaving 10 bases not matched to a gene. The CDR3 here is CASSQSLQGPYGYTF. In nucleotides, the CDR3 is TGTGCCAGCAGCCAGTCCCTACAGGGGCCCTATGGCTACACCTTC.

On this clone itself: Other DNA sequences from this sample encode an identical CDR3 as well. The rearrangement links TRBV7-9 to TRBJ2-7, with D unresolved. The CDR3 runs to 11 residues. Per the germline V gene, CDR1 is SEHNR and CDR2 is FQNEAQ (reference sequence). Trimming took 5 bases from V and 4 from J, leaving 6 bases between them. The CDR3 nucleotides are TGTGCCAGCAGCCTGTTTTACGAGCAGTACTTC. This sequence encodes CASSLFYEQYF.

V and J are TRBV6-5 and TRBJ1-3; 8 nucleotides line up with TRBD1. V lost 6 bases to trimming and J lost 4 bases; unmatched junction nucleotides: 8. This CDR3 region has 15 residues. The germline gives CDR1 MNHEY, CDR2 SVGAGI. The CDR3 region is CASSRGQAGGNTIYF. DNA of the CDR3: TGTGCCAGCAGCCGGGGACAGGCTGGCGGAAACACCATATATTTT.

On this clone: This could be a read error, since a much larger clone is one nucleotide away. Additional DNA sequences in this sample encode the identical CDR3. The V and J genes are TRBV11-2 and TRBJ1-1, with D perhaps TRBD1 (5 bases). V lost 5 bases, J lost 3 bases, and 7 bases lay in between. The CDR3 has 12 amino acids. Germline CDR1 SGHAT, CDR2 FQNNGV. This chain's CDR3 is CASSLGDTEAFF. The DNA of the CDR3 is TGTGCCAGCAGCCTAGGGGACACTGAAGCTTTCTTT.

This clone appeared a single time. The chain links TRBV7-8 to TRBJ2-4; 9 bases line up with TRBD1. With 5 bases clipped from V and 8 bases from J, the junction kept 4 bases outside the gene matches. There are 13 residues in the CDR3. Germline loops: CDR1 SGHVS, CDR2 FQNEAQ. This CDR3 reads CASSLRTGDIQYF. CDR3 DNA: TGTGCCAGCAGCCTCCGGACAGGGGACATTCAGTACTTC.

For the CDR3, the DNA is TGTGCCTGGACCGGCAGCCCCCGTTACGAGCAGTACTTC. Its protein is CAWTGSPRYEQYF. V gene TRBV30 combines with J gene TRBJ2-7; D unclear. Germline-derived CDR1 and CDR2 are GTSNPN and SVGIG (reference sequence). V was clipped by 4 bases and J by 4 bases, with 14 bases between them. This CDR3 has 13 amino acids.

The V gene is TRBV5-5, the J gene TRBJ2-3; weak D call: TRBD2 (5 bases). From germline, CDR1 is SGHKS and CDR2 YYEKEE (reference sequence). Trimming took off 1 base at V and 1 base at J, with 22 bases between the two ends. The CDR3 covers 19 residues. In DNA, the CDR3 is TGTGCCAGCAGCTTGTCAGGACGGCCGATGCCGGAGGGCACAGATACGCAGTATTTT. Protein sequence: CASSLSGRPMPEGTDTQYF.

The chain employs TRBV14 and TRBJ1-3; tentatively, D is TRBD1 (5 bases). Germline values: CDR1 SGHDN, CDR2 FVKESK. The CDR3 covers 15 residues. Trimming took 1 base from V and 4 from J, leaving 11 bases between them. This CDR3 reads CASSQVQGRGNTIYF. CDR3 in DNA: TGTGCCAGCAGCCAAGTCCAGGGCCGCGGAAACACCATATATTTT. The full variable domain, its missing parts supplied by reference TRBV14 and TRBJ1-3, is EAGVTQFPSHSVIEKGQTVTLRCDPISGHDNLYWYRRVMGKEIKFLLHFVKESKQDESGMPNNRFLAERTGGTYSTLKVQPAELEDSGVYFCASSQVQGRGNTIYFGEGSWLTVV.

The chain links TRBV5-5 to TRBJ1-2; D is undetermined. Germline loops: CDR1 SGHKS, CDR2 YYEKEE (reference sequence). CDR3 size: 13 residues. V shed 0 bases and J shed 4 bases, with 7 bases lying between them. The CDR3 reads CASSLARSYGYTF. The CDR3 bases are TGTGCCAGCAGCTTGGCACGGAGCTATGGCTACACCTTC.

With regard to this clone: This CDR3 is also generated by other DNA sequences in the sample. The gene calls are TRBV13 and TRBJ2-3, with D unclear. The V gene's germline CDR1 is PRHDT and CDR2 FYEKMQ (reference sequence). The CDR3 covers 12 residues. The V end lost 3 bases, the J end lost 1 base, and 2 bases lay between the germline ends. In DNA, the CDR3 is TGTGCCAGCAGCTTCGGCACAGATACGCAGTATTTT. This gives the protein CASSFGTDTQYF.

The J gene is TRBJ2-7, the V gene TRBV27, with 7 bases that match TRBD1. The CDR3 length is 13 residues. Germline V gene sequence: CDR1 MNHEY, CDR2 SMNVEV (reference sequence). V was clipped by 7 bases and J by 5 bases; unmatched bases: 8. CDR3: CASTNRGRNEQYF. The CDR3 DNA follows: TGTGCCAGCACAAACAGGGGCAGGAACGAGCAGTACTTC.

J is TRBJ2-5 and V is TRBV28; D uncertain. Germline-derived CDR1 and CDR2 are MDHEN and SYDVKM. The CDR3 totals 15 residues. V lost 2 bases and J lost 2, with 12 bases in between. CDR3 sequence: CASSLRSRVQETQYF. CDR3 bases: TGTGCCAGCAGTTTACGCTCAAGGGTGCAAGAGACCCAGTACTTC.

This rearrangement joins TRBV15 to TRBJ1-4; possible D gene TRBD1, 5 bases. Trimming pared 3 bases from V and 8 bases from J, leaving 16 bases between. The CDR3 spans 15 residues. The germline gives CDR1 LNHNV, CDR2 YYDKDF (reference sequence). The CDR3 nucleotides are TGTGCCACCAGCAGGATAGTTTCAGGGAAGGAAAAACTGTTTTTT. Amino acids: CATSRIVSGKEKLFF.

Only one count was recorded for this clone. V gene TRBV30 combines with J gene TRBJ2-7, with D possibly being TRBD1 (6 bases). This CDR3 has 15 amino acids. Germline V CDR1 and CDR2: GTSNPN, SVGIG (reference sequence). Deletions cut 1 base from V and 4 bases from J, with 17 bases between. The CDR3 reads CAWSATPQGRYEQYF. The CDR3 DNA follows: TGTGCCTGGAGTGCTACCCCCCAGGGGCGGTACGAGCAGTACTTC.

A remark on this clone: Other DNA variants within this sample encode the same CDR3. The J gene is TRBJ2-7, the V gene TRBV6-1; 7 nucleotides agree with TRBD1. This CDR3 contains 14 residues. Trimming at V came to 1 base and at J to 3 bases, leaving 3 bases not matched to a gene. Germline V gives CDR1 MNHNS, CDR2 SASEGT. The CDR3, as DNA: TGTGCCAGCAGTGAAGGCGCAGGGGGCTACGAGCAGTACTTC. Its protein is CASSEGAGGYEQYF.

J is TRBJ2-5 and V is TRBV6-5, with a tentative D call TRBD1 (5 bases). V dropped 8 bases and J dropped 7 bases, with 17 bases sitting between them. CDR1 MNHEY and CDR2 SVGAGI come from the germline V gene. CDR3 length equals 13 residues. Here the CDR3 DNA reads TGTGCCAGCTCAAGCATGGGAACAGGGACCCAGTACTTC. Translated: CASSSMGTGTQYF.

The chain uses TRBV29-1 and TRBJ2-7; D is perhaps TRBD1 or TRBD2 (5 bases each). V lost 7 bases and J lost 0, with 13 bases in between. There are 13 residues in the CDR3. Germline values: CDR1 SQVTM, CDR2 ANQGSEA. The DNA of the CDR3 is TGCAGCGCATTTGGTGGGGGCTCCTACGAGCAGTACTTC. Translated, it gives CSAFGGGSYEQYF.

The rearrangement joins TRBV11-1 to TRBJ2-7, with TRBD2 matching 16 bases. V lost 7 bases, J lost 3 bases, and 6 bases stayed unmatched. Germline V gives CDR1 SGHAT, CDR2 FQDESV (reference sequence). CDR3 length equals 16 residues. CDR3 residues: CASKGLAGGLYYEQYF. CDR3 coding DNA: TGTGCCAGCAAGGGACTAGCGGGAGGGTTATACTACGAGCAGTACTTC.

V and J are TRBV2 and TRBJ2-6; 8 bases fit TRBD2. Germline V gene data show CDR1 as SNHLY and CDR2 as FYNNEI. With 7 bases clipped from V and 0 bases from J, the junction kept 5 bases outside the gene matches. CDR3 length: 16 amino acids. In DNA form, the CDR3 reads TGTGCCAGCAAAGCGGGAGATAGCTCTGGGGCCAACGTCCTGACTTTC. Protein sequence: CASKAGDSSGANVLTF.

This chain links TRBV28 with TRBJ2-2, with 8 bases matching TRBD2. The germline gives CDR1 MDHEN, CDR2 SYDVKM. The CDR3 covers 15 residues. Trimming cost V 7 bases and J 3 bases; bases outside gene matches: 7. The CDR3 DNA reads as TGTGCCAGCAATGACGGGAGGGCCTACACCGGGGAGCTGTTTTTT. It encodes CASNDGRAYTGELFF.

As for this clone: In the same sample, other DNA sequences code for this CDR3. This chain uses TRBV20-1 with TRBJ2-7; D gene unclear. Germline V gene data show CDR1 as DFQATT and CDR2 as SNEGSKA (reference sequence). V lost 3 bases, J lost 0 bases, and 3 bases lay in between. The CDR3 runs 11 residues. The CDR3 region is CSARDSYEQYF. The CDR3 bases are TGCAGTGCTAGGGACTCCTACGAGCAGTACTTC.

The chain links TRBV27 to TRBJ2-2; D remains unclear. The CDR3 runs to 14 residues. CDR1 and CDR2 (germline): MNHEY, SMNVEV (reference sequence). The V end was cut by 3 bases, the J end by 0 bases, with 5 bases between. The CDR3 sequence: CASSFFTNTGELFF. The CDR3 bases are TGTGCCAGCAGTTTTTTCACGAACACCGGGGAGCTGTTTTTT.

The V and J genes are TRBV27 and TRBJ2-7; unclear D gene. Germline CDR1 reads MNHEY; CDR2 reads SMNVEV (reference sequence). The CDR3 length is 12 residues. V lost 8 bases and J 2 bases, leaving 10 bases between the germline ends. The CDR3: CASSASPYEQYF. Written as DNA, the CDR3 is TGTGCCAGCTCGGCCAGCCCCTACGAGCAGTACTTC.